The present T cell receptor beta chain was sequenced within a study of blood T cell repertoires in COVID-19. Across the whole study: COVID-19 samples collected from the United States, Italy and Spain covered acute and convalescent phases. PBMCs, B-cell-depleted T cells, or T cells were the source of the cDNA or gDNA that made up the material.

Trimming shortened V by 5 bases and J by 1 base, and 6 bases separated the two germline ends. Germline V gene data show CDR1 as DFQATT and CDR2 as SNEGSKA (reference sequence). The CDR3 runs 11 residues. Clones were sequenced by immunoSEQ multiplex PCR, and TCRdb holds only the in-frame ones, with some missing. The table has 200,000 to 300,000 clones, roughly 86% seen once. The specimen sequenced was peripheral blood. The chain recombines TRBV20-1 with TRBJ2-7; no firm D call. The sequence came from a man aged 45-65 years with acute or convalescent COVID-19. The CDR3 coding sequence is TGCAGTGCTTCACTATCCTACGAGCAGTACTTC. Amino acids: CSASLSYEQYF.